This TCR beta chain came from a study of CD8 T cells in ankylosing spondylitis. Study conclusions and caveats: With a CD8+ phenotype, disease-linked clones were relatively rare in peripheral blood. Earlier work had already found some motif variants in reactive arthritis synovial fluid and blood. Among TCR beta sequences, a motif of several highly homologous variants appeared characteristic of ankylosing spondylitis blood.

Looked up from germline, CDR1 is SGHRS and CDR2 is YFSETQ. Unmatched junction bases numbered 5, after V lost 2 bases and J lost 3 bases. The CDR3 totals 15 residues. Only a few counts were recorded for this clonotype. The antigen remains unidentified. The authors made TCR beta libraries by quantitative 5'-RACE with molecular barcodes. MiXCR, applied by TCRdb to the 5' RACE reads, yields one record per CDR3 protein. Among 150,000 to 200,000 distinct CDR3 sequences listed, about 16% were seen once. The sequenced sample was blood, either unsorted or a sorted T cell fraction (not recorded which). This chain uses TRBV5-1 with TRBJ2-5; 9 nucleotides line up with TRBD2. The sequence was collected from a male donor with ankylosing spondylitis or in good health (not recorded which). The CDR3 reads CASSFSGGREETQYF. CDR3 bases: TGCGCCAGCAGCTTTTCCGGCGGGAGGGAAGAGACCCAGTACTTC.